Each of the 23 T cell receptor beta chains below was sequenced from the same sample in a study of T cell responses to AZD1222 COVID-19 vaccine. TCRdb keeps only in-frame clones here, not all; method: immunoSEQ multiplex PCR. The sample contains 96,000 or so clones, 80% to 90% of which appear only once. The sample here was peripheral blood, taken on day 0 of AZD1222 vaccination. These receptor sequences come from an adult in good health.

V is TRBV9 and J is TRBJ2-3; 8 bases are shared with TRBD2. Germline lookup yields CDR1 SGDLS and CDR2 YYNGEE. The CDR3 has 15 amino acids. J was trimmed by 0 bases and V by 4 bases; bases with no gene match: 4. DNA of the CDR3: TGTGCCAGCAGCTCTATAGCGGGGAGCACAGATACGCAGTATTTT. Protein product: CASSSIAGSTDTQYF.

In DNA form, the CDR3 reads TGTGCCAGCAGTGACTCAAGGGGGGCTGGCTACACCTTC. It yields the protein CASSDSRGAGYTF. The V call is TRBV25-1, the J call TRBJ1-2; tentative D call: TRBD1 (6 bases). CDR3 length equals 13 residues. The ends were cut back, 3 bases at V and 7 bases at J, with 12 bases in the middle. Germline V gene sequence: CDR1 MGHDK, CDR2 SYGVNS.

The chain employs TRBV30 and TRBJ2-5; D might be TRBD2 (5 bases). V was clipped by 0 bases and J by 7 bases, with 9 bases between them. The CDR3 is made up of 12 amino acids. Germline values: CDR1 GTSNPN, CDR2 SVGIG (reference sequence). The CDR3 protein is CAWSVQSGTQYF. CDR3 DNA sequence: TGTGCCTGGAGTGTACAGAGCGGGACCCAGTACTTC. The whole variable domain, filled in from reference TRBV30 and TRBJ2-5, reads SQTIHQWPATLVQPVGSPLSLECTVEGTSNPNLYWYRQAAGRGLQLLFYSVGIGQISSEVPQNLSASRPQDRQFILSSKKLLLSDSGFYLCAWSVQSGTQYFGPGTRLLVL.

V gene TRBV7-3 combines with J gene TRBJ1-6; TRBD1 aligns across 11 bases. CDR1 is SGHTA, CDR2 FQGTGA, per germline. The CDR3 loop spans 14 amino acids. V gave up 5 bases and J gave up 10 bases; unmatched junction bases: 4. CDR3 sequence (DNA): TGTGCCAGCAGCCGCGGACAGGGGGCGTCACCCCTCCACTTT. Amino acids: CASSRGQGASPLHF.

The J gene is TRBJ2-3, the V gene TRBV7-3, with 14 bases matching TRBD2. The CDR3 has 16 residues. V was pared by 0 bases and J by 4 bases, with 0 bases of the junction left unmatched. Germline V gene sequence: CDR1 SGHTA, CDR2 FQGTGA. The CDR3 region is CASSLTTSGGADTQYF. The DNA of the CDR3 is TGTGCCAGCAGCTTAACGACTAGCGGGGGGGCAGATACGCAGTATTTT. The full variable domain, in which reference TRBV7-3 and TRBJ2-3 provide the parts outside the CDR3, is GAGVSQTPSNKVTEKGKYVELRCDPISGHTALYWYRQSLGQGPEFLIYFQGTGAADDSGLPNDRFFAVRPEGSVSTLKIQRTERGDSAVYLCASSLTTSGGADTQYFGPGTRLTVL.

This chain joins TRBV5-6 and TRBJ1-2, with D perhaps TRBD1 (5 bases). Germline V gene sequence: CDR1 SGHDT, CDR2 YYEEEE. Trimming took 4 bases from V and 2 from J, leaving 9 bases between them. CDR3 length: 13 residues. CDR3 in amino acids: CASSPGENYGYTF. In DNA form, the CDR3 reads TGTGCCAGCAGCCCGGGGGAGAACTATGGCTACACCTTC. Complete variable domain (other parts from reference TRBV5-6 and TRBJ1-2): DAGVTQSPTHLIKTRGQQVTLRCSPKSGHDTVSWYQQALGQGPQFIFQYYEEEERQRGNFPDRFSGHQFPNYSSELNVNALLLGDSALYLCASSPGENYGYTFGSGTRLTVV.

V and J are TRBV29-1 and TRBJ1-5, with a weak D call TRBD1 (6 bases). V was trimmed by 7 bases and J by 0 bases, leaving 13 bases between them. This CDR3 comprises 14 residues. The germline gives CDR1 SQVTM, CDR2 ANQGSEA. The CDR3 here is CSATPTGSNQPQHF. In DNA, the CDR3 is TGCAGCGCCACACCGACAGGTAGCAATCAGCCCCAGCATTTT.

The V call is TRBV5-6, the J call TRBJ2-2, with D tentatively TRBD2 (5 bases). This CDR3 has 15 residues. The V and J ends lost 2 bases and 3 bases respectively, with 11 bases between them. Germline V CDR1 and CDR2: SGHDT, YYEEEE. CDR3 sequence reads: CASSFWQDYTGELFF. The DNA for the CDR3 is TGTGCCAGCAGCTTTTGGCAGGACTACACCGGGGAGCTGTTTTTT.

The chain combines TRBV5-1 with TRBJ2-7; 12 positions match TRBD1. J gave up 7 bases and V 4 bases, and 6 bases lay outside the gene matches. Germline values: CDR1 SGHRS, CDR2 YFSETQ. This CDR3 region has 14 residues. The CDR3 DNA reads TGCGCCAGCAGCCCGGGACAGGGGGCGCGGGAGCAGTACTTC. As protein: CASSPGQGAREQYF.

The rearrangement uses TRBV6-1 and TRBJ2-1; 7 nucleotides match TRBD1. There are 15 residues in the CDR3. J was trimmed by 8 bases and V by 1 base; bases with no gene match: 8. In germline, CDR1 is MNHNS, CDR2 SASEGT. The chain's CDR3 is CASSEVGRGIDEQFF. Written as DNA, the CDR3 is TGTGCCAGCAGTGAAGTGGGCAGGGGGATAGATGAGCAGTTCTTC.

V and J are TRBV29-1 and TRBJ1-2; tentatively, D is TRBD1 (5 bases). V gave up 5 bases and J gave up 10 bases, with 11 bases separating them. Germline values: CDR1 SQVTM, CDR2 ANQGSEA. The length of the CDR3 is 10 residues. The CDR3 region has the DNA TGCAGCGTTCGCCAGGGCGCCTACACCTTC. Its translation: CSVRQGAYTF. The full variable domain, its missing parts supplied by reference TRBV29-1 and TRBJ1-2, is SAVISQKPSRDICQRGTSLTIQCQVDSQVTMMFWYRQQPGQSLTLIATANQGSEATYESGFVIDKFPISRPNLTFSTLTVSNMSPEDSSIYLCSVRQGAYTFGSGTRLTVV.

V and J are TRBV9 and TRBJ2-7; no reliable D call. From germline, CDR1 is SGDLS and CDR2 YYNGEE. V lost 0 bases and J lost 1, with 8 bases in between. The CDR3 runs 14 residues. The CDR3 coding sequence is TGTGCCAGCAGCGTAGAAGCTAATTCCTACGAGCAGTACTTC. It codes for CASSVEANSYEQYF.

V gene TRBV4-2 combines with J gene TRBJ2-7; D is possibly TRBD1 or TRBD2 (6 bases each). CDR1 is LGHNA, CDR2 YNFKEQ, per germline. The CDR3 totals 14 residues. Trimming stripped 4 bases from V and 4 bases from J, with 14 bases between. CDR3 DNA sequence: TGTGCCAGCAGCCGATCCCCGGGGGCTTACGAGCAGTACTTC. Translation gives CASSRSPGAYEQYF.

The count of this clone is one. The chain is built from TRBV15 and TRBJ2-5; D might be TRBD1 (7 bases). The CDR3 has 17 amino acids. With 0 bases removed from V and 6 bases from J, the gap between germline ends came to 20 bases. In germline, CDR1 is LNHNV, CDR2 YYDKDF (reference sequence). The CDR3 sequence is CATSRDSGGADRKTQYF. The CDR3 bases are TGTGCCACCAGCAGAGATTCCGGGGGAGCGGACAGGAAGACCCAGTACTTC.

The CDR3 DNA reads TGTGCCAGCACAGGACAGGGGGCCGATGAGCAGTTCTTC. Protein: CASTGQGADEQFF. The chain has TRBV2 and TRBJ2-1, with 11 bases fitting TRBD1. Per the germline V gene, CDR1 is SNHLY and CDR2 is FYNNEI. The CDR3 loop spans 13 amino acids. After removal of 7 bases from V and 8 bases from J, the junction contained 4 bases not matched to a gene.

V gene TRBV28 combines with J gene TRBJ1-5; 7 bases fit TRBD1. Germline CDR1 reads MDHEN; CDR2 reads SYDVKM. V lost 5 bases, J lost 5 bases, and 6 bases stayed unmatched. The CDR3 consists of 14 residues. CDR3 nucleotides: TGTGCCAGCAGTCCGGGACAGACCTATCAGCCCCAGCATTTT. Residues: CASSPGQTYQPQHF. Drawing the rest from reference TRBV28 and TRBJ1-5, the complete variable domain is DVKVTQSSRYLVKRTGEKVFLECVQDMDHENMFWYRQDPGLGLRLIYFSYDVKMKEKGDIPEGYSVSREKKERFSLILESASTNQTSMYLCASSPGQTYQPQHFGDGTRLSIL.

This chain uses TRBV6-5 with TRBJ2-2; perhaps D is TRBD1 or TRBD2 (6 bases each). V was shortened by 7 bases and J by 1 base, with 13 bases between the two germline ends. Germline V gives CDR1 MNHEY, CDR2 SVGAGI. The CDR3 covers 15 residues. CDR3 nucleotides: TGTGCCAGCAACATAGGGGGGCTGAACACCGGGGAGCTGTTTTTT. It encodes CASNIGGLNTGELFF.

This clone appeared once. CDR3 sequence: CASSSSRDDNEKLFF. In DNA, the CDR3 is TGTGCCAGCAGTTCCTCCAGGGACGATAATGAAAAACTGTTTTTT. The chain recombines TRBV6-6 with TRBJ1-4; TRBD1 is a possible D gene (5 bases). This CDR3 spans 15 amino acids. V lost 4 bases and J lost 4, with 13 bases in between. From germline, CDR1 is MNHNY and CDR2 SVGAGI (reference sequence).

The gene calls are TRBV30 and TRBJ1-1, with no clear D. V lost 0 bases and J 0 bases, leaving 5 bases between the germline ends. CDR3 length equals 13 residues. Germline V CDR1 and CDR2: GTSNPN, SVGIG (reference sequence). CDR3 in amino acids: CAWSVTLNTEAFF. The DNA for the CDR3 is TGTGCCTGGAGTGTAACCTTGAACACTGAAGCTTTCTTT.

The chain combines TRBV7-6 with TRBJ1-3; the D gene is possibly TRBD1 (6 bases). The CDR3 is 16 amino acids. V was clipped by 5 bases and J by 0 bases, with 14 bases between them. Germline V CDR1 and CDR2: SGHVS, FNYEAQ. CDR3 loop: CASSPSRDISGNTIYF. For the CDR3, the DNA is TGTGCCAGCAGCCCGAGCCGGGACATCTCTGGAAACACCATATATTTT. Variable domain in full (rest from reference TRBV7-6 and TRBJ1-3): GAGVSQSPRYKVTKRGQDVALRCDPISGHVSLYWYRQALGQGPEFLTYFNYEAQQDKSGLPNDRFSAERPEGSISTLTIQRTEQRDSAMYRCASSPSRDISGNTIYFGEGSWLTVV.

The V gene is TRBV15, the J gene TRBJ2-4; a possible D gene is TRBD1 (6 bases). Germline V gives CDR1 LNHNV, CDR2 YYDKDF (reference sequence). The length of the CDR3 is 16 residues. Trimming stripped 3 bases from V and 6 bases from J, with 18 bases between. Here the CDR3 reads CATSSRRGGSRNIQYF. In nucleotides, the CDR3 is TGTGCCACCAGCAGCCGTAGAGGGGGAAGCAGAAACATTCAGTACTTC.

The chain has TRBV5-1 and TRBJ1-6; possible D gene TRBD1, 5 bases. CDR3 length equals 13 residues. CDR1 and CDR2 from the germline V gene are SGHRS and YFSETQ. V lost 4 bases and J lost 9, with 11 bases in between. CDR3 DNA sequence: TGCGCCAGCAGCCCGGAGACAGCTTCACCCCTCCACTTT. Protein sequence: CASSPETASPLHF.

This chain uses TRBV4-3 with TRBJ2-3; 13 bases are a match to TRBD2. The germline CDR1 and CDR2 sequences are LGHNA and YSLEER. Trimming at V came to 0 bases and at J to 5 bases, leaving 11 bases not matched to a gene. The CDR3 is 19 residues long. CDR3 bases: TGCGCCAGCAGCCAAGATCTTAGGCGGACTAGCGGGGGTGTAGATACGCAGTATTTT. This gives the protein CASSQDLRRTSGGVDTQYF.